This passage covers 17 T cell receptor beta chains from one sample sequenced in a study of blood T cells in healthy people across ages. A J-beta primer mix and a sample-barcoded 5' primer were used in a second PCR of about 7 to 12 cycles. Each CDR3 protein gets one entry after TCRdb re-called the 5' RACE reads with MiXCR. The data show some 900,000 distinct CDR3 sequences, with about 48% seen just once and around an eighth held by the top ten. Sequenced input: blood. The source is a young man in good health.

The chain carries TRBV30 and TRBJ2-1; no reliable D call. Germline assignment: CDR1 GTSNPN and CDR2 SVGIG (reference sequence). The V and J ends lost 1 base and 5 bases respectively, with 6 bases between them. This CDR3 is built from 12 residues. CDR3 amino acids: CAWSGWDNEQFF. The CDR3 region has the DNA TGTGCCTGGAGTGGGTGGGACAATGAGCAGTTCTTC.

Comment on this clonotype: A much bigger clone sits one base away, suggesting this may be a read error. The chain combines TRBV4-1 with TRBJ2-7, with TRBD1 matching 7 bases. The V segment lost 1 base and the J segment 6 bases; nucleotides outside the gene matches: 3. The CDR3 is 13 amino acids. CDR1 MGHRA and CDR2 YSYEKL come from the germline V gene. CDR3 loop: CASSQASGGEQYF. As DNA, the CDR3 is TGCGCCAGCAGCCAAGCGTCAGGGGGCGAGCAGTACTTC.

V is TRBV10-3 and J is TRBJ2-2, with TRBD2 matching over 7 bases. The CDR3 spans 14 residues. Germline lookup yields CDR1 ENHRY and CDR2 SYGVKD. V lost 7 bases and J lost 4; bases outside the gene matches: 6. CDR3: CAIMASGTTGELFF. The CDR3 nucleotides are TGTGCCATCATGGCCAGCGGGACCACCGGGGAGCTGTTTTTT.

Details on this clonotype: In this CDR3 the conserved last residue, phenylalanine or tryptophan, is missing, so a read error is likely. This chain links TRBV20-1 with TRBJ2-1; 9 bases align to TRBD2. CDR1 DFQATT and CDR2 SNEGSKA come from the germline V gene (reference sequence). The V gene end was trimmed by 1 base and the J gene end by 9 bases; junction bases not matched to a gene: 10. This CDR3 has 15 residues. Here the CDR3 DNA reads TGCAGTGCTAGAGGGAGTAGCGGGGGACCTAGTGAGCAGTTCTCC. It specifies CSARGSSGGPSEQFS.

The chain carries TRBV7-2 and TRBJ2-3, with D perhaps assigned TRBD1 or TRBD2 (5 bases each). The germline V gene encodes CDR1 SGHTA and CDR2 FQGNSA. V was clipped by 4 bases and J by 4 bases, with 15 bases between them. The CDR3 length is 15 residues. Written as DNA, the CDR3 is TGTGCCAGCAGCTACCCAGGGAGCGGCGCAGATACGCAGTATTTT. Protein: CASSYPGSGADTQYF.

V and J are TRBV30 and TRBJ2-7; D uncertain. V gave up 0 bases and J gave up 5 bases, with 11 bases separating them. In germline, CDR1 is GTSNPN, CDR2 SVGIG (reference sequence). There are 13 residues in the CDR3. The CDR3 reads CAWSVRSGHEQYF. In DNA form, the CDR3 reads TGTGCCTGGAGTGTACGGTCGGGCCACGAGCAGTACTTC. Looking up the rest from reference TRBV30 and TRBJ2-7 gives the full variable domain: SQTIHQWPATLVQPVGSPLSLECTVEGTSNPNLYWYRQAAGRGLQLLFYSVGIGQISSEVPQNLSASRPQDRQFILSSKKLLLSDSGFYLCAWSVRSGHEQYFGPGTRLTVT.

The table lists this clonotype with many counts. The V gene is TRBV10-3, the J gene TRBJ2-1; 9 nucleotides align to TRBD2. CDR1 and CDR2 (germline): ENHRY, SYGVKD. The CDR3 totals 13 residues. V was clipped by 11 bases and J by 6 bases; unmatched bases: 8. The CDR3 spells CAAHSGGTNEQFF. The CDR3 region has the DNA TGTGCCGCACATAGCGGGGGAACCAATGAGCAGTTCTTC.

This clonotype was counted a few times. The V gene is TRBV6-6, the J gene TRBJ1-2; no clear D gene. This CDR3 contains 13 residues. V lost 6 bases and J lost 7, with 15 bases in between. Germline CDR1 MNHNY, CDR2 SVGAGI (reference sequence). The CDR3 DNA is TGTGCCAGCAGGCAGTTCGAGAGTGGTGGCTACACCTTC. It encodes CASRQFESGGYTF.

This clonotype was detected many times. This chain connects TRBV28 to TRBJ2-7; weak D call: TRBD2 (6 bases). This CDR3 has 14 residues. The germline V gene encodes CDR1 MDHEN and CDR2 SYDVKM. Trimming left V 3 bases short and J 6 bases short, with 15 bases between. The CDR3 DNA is TGTGCCAGCAGTTTTGGAGGGTTAGATGTCGAGCAGTACTTC. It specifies CASSFGGLDVEQYF. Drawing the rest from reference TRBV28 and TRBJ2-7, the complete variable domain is DVKVTQSSRYLVKRTGEKVFLECVQDMDHENMFWYRQDPGLGLRLIYFSYDVKMKEKGDIPEGYSVSREKKERFSLILESASTNQTSMYLCASSFGGLDVEQYFGPGTRLTVT.

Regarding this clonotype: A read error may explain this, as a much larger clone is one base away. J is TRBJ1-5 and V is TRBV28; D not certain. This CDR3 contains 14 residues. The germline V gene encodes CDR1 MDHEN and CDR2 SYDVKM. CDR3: CAGSWVNSNQPQHF. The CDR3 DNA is TGTGCCGGCAGTTGGGTTAATAGCAATCAGCCCCAGCATTTT.

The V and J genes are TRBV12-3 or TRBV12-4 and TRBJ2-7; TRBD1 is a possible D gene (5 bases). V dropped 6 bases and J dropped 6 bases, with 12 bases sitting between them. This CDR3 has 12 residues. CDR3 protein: CASRGPGSEQYF. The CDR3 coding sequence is TGTGCCAGCAGGGGCCCAGGGTCCGAGCAGTACTTC.

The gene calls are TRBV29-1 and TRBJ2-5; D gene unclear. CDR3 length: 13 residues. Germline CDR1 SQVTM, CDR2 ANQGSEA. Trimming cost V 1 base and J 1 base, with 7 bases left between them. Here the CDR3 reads CSVEGQSQETQYF. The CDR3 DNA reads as TGCAGCGTTGAAGGGCAGAGCCAAGAGACCCAGTACTTC.

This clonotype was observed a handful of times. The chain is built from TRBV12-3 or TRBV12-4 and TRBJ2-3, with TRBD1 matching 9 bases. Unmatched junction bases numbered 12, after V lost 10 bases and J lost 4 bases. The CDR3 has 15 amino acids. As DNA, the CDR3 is TGTGCCACTTGGGGGGCGGGACAGGGAGCAGATACGCAGTATTTT. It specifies CATWGAGQGADTQYF.

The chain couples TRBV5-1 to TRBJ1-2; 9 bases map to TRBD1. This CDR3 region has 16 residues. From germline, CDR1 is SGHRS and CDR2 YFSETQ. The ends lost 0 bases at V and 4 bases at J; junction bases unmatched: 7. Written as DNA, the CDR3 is TGCGCCAGCAGCTTGGCGACAGGGGGTAATCCCTATGGCTACACCTTC. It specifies CASSLATGGNPYGYTF. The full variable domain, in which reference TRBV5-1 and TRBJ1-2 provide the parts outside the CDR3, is KAGVTQTPRYLIKTRGQQVTLSCSPISGHRSVSWYQQTPGQGLQFLFEYFSETQRNKGNFPGRFSGRQFSNSRSEMNVSTLELGDSALYLCASSLATGGNPYGYTFGSGTRLTVV.

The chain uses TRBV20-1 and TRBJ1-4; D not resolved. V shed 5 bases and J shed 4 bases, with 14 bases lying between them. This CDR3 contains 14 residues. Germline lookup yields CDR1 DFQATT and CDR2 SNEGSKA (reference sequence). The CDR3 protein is CSAPDATYNEKLFF. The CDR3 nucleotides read TGCAGTGCTCCCGATGCTACTTATAATGAAAAACTGTTTTTT.

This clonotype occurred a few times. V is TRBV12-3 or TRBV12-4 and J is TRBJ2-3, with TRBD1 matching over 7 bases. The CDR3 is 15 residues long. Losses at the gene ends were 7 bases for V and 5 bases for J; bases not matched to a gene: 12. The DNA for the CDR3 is TGTGCCAGCACCTATACAGGGGTGGGGAGAGATACGCAGTATTTT. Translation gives CASTYTGVGRDTQYF.

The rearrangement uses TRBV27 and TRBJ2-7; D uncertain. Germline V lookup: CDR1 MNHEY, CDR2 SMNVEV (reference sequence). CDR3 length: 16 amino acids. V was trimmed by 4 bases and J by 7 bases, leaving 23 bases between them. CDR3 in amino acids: CASSSLGDTSYNEQYF. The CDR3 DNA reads TGTGCCAGCAGTTCCCTCGGCGACACCTCCTACAATGAGCAGTACTTC.